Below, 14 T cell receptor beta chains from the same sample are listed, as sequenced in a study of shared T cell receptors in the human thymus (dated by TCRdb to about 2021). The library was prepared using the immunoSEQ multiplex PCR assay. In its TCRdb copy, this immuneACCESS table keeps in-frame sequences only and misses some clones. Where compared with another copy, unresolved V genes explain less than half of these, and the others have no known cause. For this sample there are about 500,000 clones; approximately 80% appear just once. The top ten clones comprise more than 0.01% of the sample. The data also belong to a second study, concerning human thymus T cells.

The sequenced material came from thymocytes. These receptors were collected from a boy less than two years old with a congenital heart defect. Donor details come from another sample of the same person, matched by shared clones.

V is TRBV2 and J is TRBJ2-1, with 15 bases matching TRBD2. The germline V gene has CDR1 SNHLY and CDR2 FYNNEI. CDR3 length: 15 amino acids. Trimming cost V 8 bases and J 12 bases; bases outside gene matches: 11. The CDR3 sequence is CASRSGLAGGPGQFF. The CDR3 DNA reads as TGTGCCAGCCGGAGCGGACTAGCGGGAGGGCCGGGGCAGTTCTTC.

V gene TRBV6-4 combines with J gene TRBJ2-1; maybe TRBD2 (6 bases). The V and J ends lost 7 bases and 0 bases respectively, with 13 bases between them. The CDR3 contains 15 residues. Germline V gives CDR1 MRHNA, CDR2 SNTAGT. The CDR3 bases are TGTGCCAGCAAGGAGGGCCTAAGCTCCTACAATGAGCAGTTCTTC. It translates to CASKEGLSSYNEQFF.

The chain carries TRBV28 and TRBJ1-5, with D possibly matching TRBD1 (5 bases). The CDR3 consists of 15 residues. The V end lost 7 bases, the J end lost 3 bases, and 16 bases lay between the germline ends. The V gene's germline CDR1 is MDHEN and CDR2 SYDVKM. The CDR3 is CASNQREGVNQPQHF. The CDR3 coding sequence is TGTGCCAGCAACCAAAGGGAAGGGGTCAATCAGCCCCAGCATTTT.

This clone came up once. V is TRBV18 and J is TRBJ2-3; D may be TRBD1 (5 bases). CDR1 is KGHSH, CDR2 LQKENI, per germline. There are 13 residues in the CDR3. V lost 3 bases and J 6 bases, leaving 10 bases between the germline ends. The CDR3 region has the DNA TGTGCCAGCTCACCTCCAGGGTTTGATACGCAGTATTTT. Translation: CASSPPGFDTQYF.

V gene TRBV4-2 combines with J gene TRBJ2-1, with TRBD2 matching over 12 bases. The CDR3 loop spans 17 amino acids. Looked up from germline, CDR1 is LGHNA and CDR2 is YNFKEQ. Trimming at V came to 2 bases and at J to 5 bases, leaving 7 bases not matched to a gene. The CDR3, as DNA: TGTGCCAGCAGCCAAATGACCCTAGCGGGAGGGAACAATGAGCAGTTCTTC. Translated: CASSQMTLAGGNNEQFF.

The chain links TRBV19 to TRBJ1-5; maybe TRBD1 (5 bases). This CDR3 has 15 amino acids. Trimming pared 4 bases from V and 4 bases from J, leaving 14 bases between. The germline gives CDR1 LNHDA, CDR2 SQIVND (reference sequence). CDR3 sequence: CASSTRTGVNQPQHF. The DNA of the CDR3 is TGTGCCAGTAGTACCCGCACAGGCGTTAATCAGCCCCAGCATTTT.

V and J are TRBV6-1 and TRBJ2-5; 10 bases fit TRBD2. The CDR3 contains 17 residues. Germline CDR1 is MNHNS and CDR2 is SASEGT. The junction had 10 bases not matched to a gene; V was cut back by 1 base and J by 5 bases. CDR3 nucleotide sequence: TGTGCCAGCAGTGAAGTGCAGGCTAGCGGGAGAAGGGAGACCCAGTACTTC. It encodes CASSEVQASGRRETQYF.

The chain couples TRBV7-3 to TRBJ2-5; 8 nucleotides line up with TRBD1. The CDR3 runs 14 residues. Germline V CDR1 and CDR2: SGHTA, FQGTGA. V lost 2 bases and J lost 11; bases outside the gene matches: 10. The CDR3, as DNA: TGTGCCAGCAGCTTACACGGACAGGGCATTGAGCAGTACTTC. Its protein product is CASSLHGQGIEQYF.

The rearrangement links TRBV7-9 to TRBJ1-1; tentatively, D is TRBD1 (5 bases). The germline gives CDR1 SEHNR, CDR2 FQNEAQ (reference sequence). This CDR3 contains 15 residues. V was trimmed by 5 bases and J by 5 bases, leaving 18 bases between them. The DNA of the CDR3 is TGTGCCAGCAGCCCCCTTGGGGGGGAGGATACTGAAGCTTTCTTT. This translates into CASSPLGGEDTEAFF.

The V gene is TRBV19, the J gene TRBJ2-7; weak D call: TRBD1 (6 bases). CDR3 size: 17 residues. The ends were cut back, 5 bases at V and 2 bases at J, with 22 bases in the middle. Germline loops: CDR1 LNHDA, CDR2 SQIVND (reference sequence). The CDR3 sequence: CASSATQGPPPPYEQYF. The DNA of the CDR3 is TGTGCCAGTAGTGCCACCCAGGGGCCGCCTCCCCCCTACGAGCAGTACTTC.

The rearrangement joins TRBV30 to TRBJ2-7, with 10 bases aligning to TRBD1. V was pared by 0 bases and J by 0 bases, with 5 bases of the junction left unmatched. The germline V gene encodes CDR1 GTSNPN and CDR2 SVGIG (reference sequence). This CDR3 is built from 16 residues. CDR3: CAWSVPGQGSSYEQYF. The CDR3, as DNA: TGTGCCTGGAGTGTACCGGGACAGGGGTCCTCCTACGAGCAGTACTTC.

For the CDR3, the DNA is TGTGCCAGCAGTGGCCCTAGCGGGACGGGGGGAGATACGCAGTATTTT. This codes for CASSGPSGTGGDTQYF. The chain uses TRBV25-1 and TRBJ2-3, with 9 bases fitting TRBD2. The V segment lost 4 bases and the J segment 5 bases; nucleotides outside the gene matches: 10. The CDR3 has 16 residues. CDR1 MGHDK and CDR2 SYGVNS come from the germline V gene.

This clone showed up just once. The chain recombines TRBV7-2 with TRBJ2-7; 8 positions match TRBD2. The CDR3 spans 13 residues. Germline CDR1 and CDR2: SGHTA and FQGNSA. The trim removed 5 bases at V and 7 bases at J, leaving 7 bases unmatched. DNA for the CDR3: TGTGCCAGCAGCCTCATAGCGGGAAATGAGCAGTACTTC. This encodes CASSLIAGNEQYF.

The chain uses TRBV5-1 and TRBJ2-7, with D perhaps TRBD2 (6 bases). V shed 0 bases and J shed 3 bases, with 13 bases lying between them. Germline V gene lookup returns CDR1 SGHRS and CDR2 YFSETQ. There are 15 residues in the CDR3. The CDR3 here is CASSLVWGVDYEQYF. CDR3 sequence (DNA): TGCGCCAGCAGCTTGGTGTGGGGGGTGGACTACGAGCAGTACTTC.